The sequence of this T cell receptor beta chain was determined in a study of immune aging and cytomegalovirus after organ transplant (dated by TCRdb to about 2021). Looking at the study overall: All transplant recipients received three-drug immunosuppression with prednisone, tacrolimus, and mycophenolate.

The sample's time point label, decoded: five sample-tagged time points from pre-transplant (day -1) to day 368 post-transplant, pooled. PBMC were thawed and then stimulated for more than 10 hours with a CMV IE-1 overlapping peptide library, with no transport inhibitors added. After being thawed and rested overnight, the cells were stimulated in R10 medium along with CD28/CD49d costimulation. The IE-1 peptide library was composed of 15-amino-acid peptides with overlaps of 11 amino acids. Each time point was barcoded using BD Single-Cell Multiplexing Kit Sample Tags, after which the barcoded samples were pooled and stained with oligo-conjugated anti-CD45RA plus sorting antibodies. A BD FACSAria III was used to sort CMV-responsive CD8+CD137+ and CD4+CD154+ T cells at 4-way purity. EDTA vacutainers were used to collect blood, which was then processed with a Ficoll gradient within 1-24 hours. The library came from single-cell sequencing. TCRdb lists the instrument as Illumina NovaSeq 6000. The BD Rhapsody Targeted mRNA and AbSeq Reagent Kit, in a microwell format, was used for cell capture and library preparation. The libraries included TCR, sample tags, AbSeq, and targeted mRNA drawn from the Human T-Cell Expression Panel together with custom TOX and TOX2 primers. Libraries were sequenced on an Illumina NovaSeq. Processing in the source paper ran as follows. The analysis covered fewer than 13,000 cells in total, of which over 7,000 were CD8 T cells and about 4,500 were CD8 T cells with an identifiable TCR CDR3. The BD Rhapsody Targeted Analysis Pipeline, including V(D)J processing, was run on the Seven Bridges Genomics platform to process the raw data. Quality control, Sample Tag demultiplexing with Lex-BDSMK, clone identification with VDJ Explorer, and Seurat clustering were performed in SeqGeq 1.6.0. Clones comprising <1% of CD8 T cells were considered non-expanded; clones comprising >2.5% of the sample were considered clonal expansions. TCRdb reran the public reads through fastp at Q25 and MiXCR, keeping productive beta chains. Every CDR3 protein is listed once, alongside the most common genes and DNA of its rows. TCRdb, not the original authors, processed these V and J calls. The sample table shows fewer than 25,000 distinct CDR3 sequences, and just over 35% are seen once. The ten largest clones take up 20% to 25% of the sample.

On the study overall, not on this receptor specifically: Post-transplant increases in aged-phenotype cells were observed regardless of clone size, following viremia and occurring earlier in large clones (days 200-264) than in small clones. Because CD57 was not measured in the sequencing data, a conservative gene-based aging definition was used instead. Large clones contained a bigger proportion of TEMRA cells, and over time the seven largest clones (around 1,900 cells) picked up aged and TEMRA cells and lost TCM cells.

This clonotype was found a few times. The antigen it binds to is not known. No qualities accompany the bases; no much larger clone lies one base away. The starting material was CMV peptide-activated CD4+ and CD8+ T cells sorted from blood, obtained at five time points, pooled. The intended sense of this specimen's cell subset or site label: sorted CD8+CD137+ and CD4+CD154+ T cells after about 12 h CMV IE-1 peptide stimulation. The clonotype comes from a female donor who had a heart transplant and CMV viremia.

The CDR3 here reads CSVEVGAPGDIQYF. The DNA is as follows: TGCAGCGTTGAAGTTGGGGCTCCCGGGGACATTCAGTACTTC. This chain is built from TRBV29-1 and TRBJ2-4; the D segment may tentatively be TRBD1 or TRBD2, each giving 5 matched bases. V is clipped by 1 base and J by 8 bases, and the sequence between their germline boundaries is 15 bases long. CDR1 SQVTM and CDR2 ANQGSEA are derived from the germline V gene. The CDR3 sequence holds 14 residues, the cysteine and phenylalanine included. Of the read, only the CDR3 DNA is kept; its 42 bases are in frame from base 1.